The 20 T cell receptor beta chains below come from one sample, sequenced in a study of STAT5B mutations in CD4+ large granular lymphocyte leukemia. Sequencing was performed with immunoSEQ multiplex PCR; in TCRdb, only in-frame clones are kept and a portion is missing. The sample gives about 40,000 clones, 81% of which show up once; 3% to 4.5% is in the top ten. Source material: CD4+ T cells from blood buffy coats. All receptors come from a human donor in good health.

This clone was observed once. The chain is built from TRBV4-1 and TRBJ2-6; 8 nucleotides align to TRBD1. Germline CDR1 MGHRA, CDR2 YSYEKL. The V gene end was trimmed by 5 bases and the J gene end by 1 base; junction bases not matched to a gene: 7. The CDR3 spans 17 residues. CDR3 coding DNA: TGCGCCAGCAGCTTCGGACAGGGTCTATCTGGGGCCAACGTCCTGACTTTC. This gives the protein CASSFGQGLSGANVLTF.

The chain is built from TRBV5-4 and TRBJ1-4; possible D gene TRBD1, 5 bases. Germline-derived CDR1 and CDR2 are SGHNT and YYREEE (reference sequence). The CDR3 covers 14 residues. Trimming pared 1 base from V and 7 bases from J, leaving 11 bases between. CDR3 nucleotides: TGTGCCAGCAGCTTGTGGGGCGGGGGTGAAAAACTGTTTTTT. This codes for CASSLWGGGEKLFF. Using reference TRBV5-4 and TRBJ1-4 for the parts outside the CDR3, the full variable domain is ETGVTQSPTHLIKTRGQQVTLRCSSQSGHNTVSWYQQALGQGPQFIFQYYREEENGRGNFPPRFSGLQFPNYSSELNVNALELDDSALYLCASSLWGGGEKLFFGSGTQLSVL.

The genes are TRBV7-2 and TRBJ2-5; 8 bases fit TRBD2. The germline V gene encodes CDR1 SGHTA and CDR2 FQGNSA. This CDR3 comprises 15 residues. V lost 2 bases, J lost 5 bases, and 7 bases stayed unmatched. The CDR3 nucleotides read TGTGCCAGCAGCTTACAACTAGCGGTGGAGGAGACCCAGTACTTC. As protein: CASSLQLAVEETQYF.

This rearrangement joins TRBV7-8 to TRBJ1-6, with D possibly TRBD1 on 6 matching bases. Trimming removed 5 bases from V and 13 bases from J, with 12 bases in between. This CDR3 region has 12 residues. Germline CDR1 SGHVS, CDR2 FQNEAQ. For the CDR3, the DNA is TGTGCCAGCAGCCCCCCCCAGGGGCCCCTCCACTTT. Its protein product is CASSPPQGPLHF.

V gene TRBV2 combines with J gene TRBJ2-5; D is perhaps TRBD1 (5 bases). The V end was cut by 3 bases, the J end by 4 bases, with 12 bases between. CDR1 and CDR2 from the germline V gene are SNHLY and FYNNEI. The CDR3 has 14 residues. The CDR3 loop is CASSEAGPRETQYF. In DNA, the CDR3 is TGTGCCAGCAGTGAGGCAGGGCCCCGAGAGACCCAGTACTTC. Variable domain in full (rest from reference TRBV2 and TRBJ2-5): EPEVTQTPSHQVTQMGQEVILRCVPISNHLYFYWYRQILGQKVEFLVSFYNNEISEKSEIFDDQFSVERPDGSNFTLKIRSTKLEDSAMYFCASSEAGPRETQYFGPGTRLLVL.

The chain carries TRBV30 and TRBJ2-3; unclear D gene. Between the trimmed V and J ends, which lost 3 bases and 1 base, there was a span of 5 bases. The CDR3 spans 12 residues. From germline, CDR1 is GTSNPN and CDR2 SVGIG (reference sequence). The CDR3 is CAWRSGTDTQYF. CDR3 DNA sequence: TGTGCCTGGAGGTCCGGCACAGATACGCAGTATTTT. Variable domain in full (rest from reference TRBV30 and TRBJ2-3): SQTIHQWPATLVQPVGSPLSLECTVEGTSNPNLYWYRQAAGRGLQLLFYSVGIGQISSEVPQNLSASRPQDRQFILSSKKLLLSDSGFYLCAWRSGTDTQYFGPGTRLTVL.

This chain connects TRBV19 to TRBJ2-1, with D tentatively TRBD2 (6 bases). Trimming shortened V by 1 base and J by 3 bases, and 13 bases separated the two germline ends. The CDR3 contains 16 residues. In germline, CDR1 is LNHDA, CDR2 SQIVND (reference sequence). The CDR3 DNA sequence: TGTGCCAGTAGTATAGGTCCCAGCGGGTTCTACAATGAGCAGTTCTTC. It codes for CASSIGPSGFYNEQFF. Full variable domain (missing parts from reference TRBV19 and TRBJ2-1): DGGITQSPKYLFRKEGQNVTLSCEQNLNHDAMYWYRQDPGQGLRLIYYSQIVNDFQKGDIAEGYSVSREKKESFPLTVTSAQKNPTAFYLCASSIGPSGFYNEQFFGPGTRLTVL.

This sequence joins TRBV11-2 and TRBJ1-3; no reliable D call. The CDR3 runs to 15 residues. Deletions cut 5 bases from V and 0 bases from J, with 11 bases between. Germline V gene lookup returns CDR1 SGHAT and CDR2 FQNNGV. CDR3 amino acids: CASSLNGPSGNTIYF. The CDR3 DNA sequence: TGTGCCAGCAGCCTCAATGGGCCCTCTGGAAACACCATATATTTT. The variable domain in full, with the rest retrieved from reference TRBV11-2 and TRBJ1-3, is EAGVAQSPRYKIIEKRQSVAFWCNPISGHATLYWYQQILGQGPKLLIQFQNNGVVDDSQLPKDRFSAERLKGVDSTLKIQPAKLEDSAVYLCASSLNGPSGNTIYFGEGSWLTVV.

The sample holds a few counts of this clone. V gene TRBV5-5 combines with J gene TRBJ1-5, with unresolved D. The germline V gene has CDR1 SGHKS and CDR2 YYEKEE (reference sequence). V lost 4 bases and J 3 bases, leaving 5 bases between the germline ends. The CDR3 loop spans 12 amino acids. The CDR3 DNA follows: TGTGCCAGCAGCGAAATCAATCAGCCCCAGCATTTT. Protein product: CASSEINQPQHF.

The V call is TRBV6-1, the J call TRBJ2-2; perhaps TRBD2 as D (6 bases). This CDR3 region has 15 residues. Trimming took 2 bases from V and 4 from J, leaving 11 bases between them. The germline V gene encodes CDR1 MNHNS and CDR2 SASEGT. In nucleotides, the CDR3 is TGTGCCAGCAGTGAACAGGGACTTCTCACCGGGGAGCTGTTTTTT. Its translation: CASSEQGLLTGELFF.

The genes are TRBV30 and TRBJ2-4; 8 bases match TRBD1. Per the germline V gene, CDR1 is GTSNPN and CDR2 is SVGIG (reference sequence). The CDR3 totals 16 residues. The ends lost 5 bases at V and 0 bases at J; junction bases unmatched: 9. CDR3 in DNA: TGTGCCTGGCAATCCAGGGGGCAACTAGCCAAAAACATTCAGTACTTC. It specifies CAWQSRGQLAKNIQYF.

The chain employs TRBV4-1 and TRBJ1-3; maybe TRBD1 (5 bases). This CDR3 spans 15 amino acids. Germline V gene sequence: CDR1 MGHRA, CDR2 YSYEKL. The V and J ends lost 1 base and 2 bases respectively, with 9 bases between them. The CDR3 spells CASSQGGETGNTIYF. In DNA form, the CDR3 reads TGCGCCAGCAGCCAAGGGGGCGAGACTGGAAACACCATATATTTT.

This chain joins TRBV30 and TRBJ2-3; D gene uncertain. The V gene lost 4 bases and the J gene lost 2 bases, with 16 bases spanning the gap. This CDR3 has 15 residues. Germline-derived CDR1 and CDR2 are GTSNPN and SVGIG (reference sequence). CDR3: CAWIPGGVNTDTQYF. The CDR3, as DNA: TGTGCCTGGATCCCTGGCGGAGTCAACACAGATACGCAGTATTTT. Variable domain in full (rest from reference TRBV30 and TRBJ2-3): SQTIHQWPATLVQPVGSPLSLECTVEGTSNPNLYWYRQAAGRGLQLLFYSVGIGQISSEVPQNLSASRPQDRQFILSSKKLLLSDSGFYLCAWIPGGVNTDTQYFGPGTRLTVL.

The J gene is TRBJ1-3, the V gene TRBV30; 7 positions agree with TRBD1. Germline V gene sequence: CDR1 GTSNPN, CDR2 SVGIG (reference sequence). The junction had 9 bases not matched to a gene; V was cut back by 5 bases and J by 2 bases. This CDR3 is built from 15 residues. CDR3 nucleotides: TGTGCCTGGGGTCCAACAGGGGCGGCTGGAAACACCATATATTTT. This sequence encodes CAWGPTGAAGNTIYF.

Notes on this clone: The same CDR3 arises from other DNA sequences in this sample as well. The J gene is TRBJ2-1, the V gene TRBV5-1; possibly TRBD1 for D (6 bases). The ends were cut back, 5 bases at V and 3 bases at J, with 15 bases in the middle. The CDR3 extends over 15 amino acids. Germline values: CDR1 SGHRS, CDR2 YFSETQ. CDR3 bases: TGCGCCAGCAGTCTAGGAGGACAGAGCTACAATGAGCAGTTCTTC. This codes for CASSLGGQSYNEQFF.

This chain uses TRBV5-1 with TRBJ2-5; D may correspond to TRBD1 or TRBD2 (5 bases each). Looked up from germline, CDR1 is SGHRS and CDR2 is YFSETQ. The CDR3 runs 13 residues. V was shortened by 0 bases and J by 8 bases, with 11 bases between the two germline ends. CDR3 amino acids: CASSLEGDQTQYF. The DNA for the CDR3 is TGCGCCAGCAGCTTGGAAGGGGACCAAACCCAGTACTTC.

The rearrangement uses TRBV28 and TRBJ1-6; TRBD1 agrees at 8 bases. The V gene's germline CDR1 is MDHEN and CDR2 SYDVKM. The CDR3 runs 14 residues. V gave up 5 bases and J gave up 10 bases; unmatched junction bases: 7. CDR3 sequence: CASSPSDRVSPLHF. As DNA, the CDR3 is TGTGCCAGCAGTCCGTCGGACAGGGTGTCACCCCTCCACTTT.

This sequence joins TRBV5-4 and TRBJ1-1, with D uncertain. CDR1 is SGHNT, CDR2 YYREEE, per germline (reference sequence). CDR3 length: 14 residues. Trimming stripped 4 bases from V and 0 bases from J, with 10 bases between. The CDR3 loop is CASSRAAMNTEAFF. The DNA for the CDR3 is TGTGCCAGCAGCCGGGCGGCCATGAACACTGAAGCTTTCTTT.

This chain links TRBV28 with TRBJ1-5; TRBD1 might be the D (5 bases). The germline CDR1 and CDR2 sequences are MDHEN and SYDVKM. The CDR3 spans 14 residues. V dropped 3 bases and J dropped 7 bases, with 13 bases sitting between them. The CDR3 reads CASSFTRGGQPQHF. DNA for the CDR3: TGTGCCAGCAGTTTTACTAGGGGAGGCCAGCCCCAGCATTTT.

The rearrangement uses TRBV30 and TRBJ2-7; 9 nucleotides align to TRBD1. Per germline, CDR1 GTSNPN and CDR2 SVGIG (reference sequence). V lost 4 bases and J lost 0; bases outside the gene matches: 7. The length of the CDR3 is 15 residues. CDR3 DNA: TGTGCCTGGAAACCCACAGGGGGCGCCTCCTACGAGCAGTACTTC. Protein product: CAWKPTGGASYEQYF.